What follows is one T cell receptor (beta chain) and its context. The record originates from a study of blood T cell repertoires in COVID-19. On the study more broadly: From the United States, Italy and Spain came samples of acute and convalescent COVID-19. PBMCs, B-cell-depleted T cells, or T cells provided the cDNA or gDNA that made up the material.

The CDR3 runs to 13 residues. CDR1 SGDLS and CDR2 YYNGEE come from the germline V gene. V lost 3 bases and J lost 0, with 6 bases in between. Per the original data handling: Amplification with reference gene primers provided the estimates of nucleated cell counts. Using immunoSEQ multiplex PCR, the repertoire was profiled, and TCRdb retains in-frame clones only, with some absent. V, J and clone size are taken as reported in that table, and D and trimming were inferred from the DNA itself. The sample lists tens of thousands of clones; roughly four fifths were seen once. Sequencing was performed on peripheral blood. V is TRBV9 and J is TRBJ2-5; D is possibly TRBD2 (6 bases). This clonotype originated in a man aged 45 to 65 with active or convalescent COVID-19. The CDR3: CASSGTNQETQYF. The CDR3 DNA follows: TGTGCCAGCAGCGGGACTAACCAAGAGACCCAGTACTTC.